The source of this T cell receptor (beta chain) is a study of blood T cell repertoires in COVID-19. Looking at the study overall: Sample material is recorded as cDNA or gDNA derived from T cells, B-cell-depleted T cells, or PBMCs.

The germline V gene has CDR1 MNHEY and CDR2 SVGAGI. The ends were cut back, 2 bases at V and 7 bases at J, with 18 bases in the middle. The CDR3 contains 16 residues. The Seattle patients joined while their infection was active and were tracked longitudinally afterward. The protocol was immunoSEQ multiplex PCR, while the TCRdb copy is restricted to in-frame clones and leaves out a portion. The data contain over 250,000 clones, 75% to 90% of them singletons. The clonotype comes from a woman between 65 and 79 years old with COVID-19, enrolled during active disease. Sequenced sample: peripheral blood. V gene TRBV6-5 combines with J gene TRBJ2-1, with D possibly matching TRBD2 (5 bases). The CDR3 bases are TGTGCCAGCAGTTACAGGTCGGTAGCGAGGCGGAATGAGCAGTTCTTC. As protein: CASSYRSVARRNEQFF.